Shown below are 14 T cell receptor beta chains from a single sample sequenced in a study of shared clonotypes between healthy human individuals. Produced via immunoSEQ multiplex PCR; TCRdb's table is partial and in-frame only. The sample holds just over 2,000,000 clones; 90% to 95% are singletons and the top ten take more than 0.1%. Sequencing input: naive CD4+ T cells sorted from blood. The sample's subset: CD45RA+ positively selected. The receptors shown here come from a man aged 18 to 35 in good health.

The chain has TRBV6-5 and TRBJ1-2; D gene unclear. The V gene's germline CDR1 is MNHEY and CDR2 SVGAGI. V lost 6 bases and J 1 base, leaving 9 bases between the germline ends. This CDR3 is built from 13 residues. The CDR3 protein is CASRNTYNYGYTF. For the CDR3, the DNA is TGTGCCAGCAGAAACACCTATAACTATGGCTACACCTTC.

Concerning this clone: Distinct nucleotide sequences in the sample also encode this CDR3. The rearrangement joins TRBV7-9 to TRBJ2-5, with 9 positions matching TRBD1. The CDR3 has 14 residues. CDR1 and CDR2 (germline): SEHNR, FQNEAQ (reference sequence). Trimming took 2 bases from V and 5 from J; bases not matched to a gene: 3. The CDR3 region has the DNA TGTGCCAGCAGCTTAACAGGGGGCGGGGAGACCCAGTACTTC. This translates into CASSLTGGGETQYF.

The J gene is TRBJ1-2, the V gene TRBV18; no firm D call. Germline CDR1 and CDR2: KGHSH and LQKENI. The CDR3 has 17 residues. V lost 5 bases to trimming and J lost 0 bases, with 19 bases between them. CDR3 bases: TGTGCCAGCTCAACAGTCCCACACATTCAGACTAACTATGGCTACACCTTC. Amino acids: CASSTVPHIQTNYGYTF.

This clone appeared many times. This sample also contains other DNA sequences that code for the same CDR3. The chain uses TRBV7-9 and TRBJ1-1; 10 bases are shared with TRBD1. CDR1 SEHNR and CDR2 FQNEAQ come from the germline V gene (reference sequence). The trim removed 5 bases at V and 3 bases at J, leaving 3 bases unmatched. This CDR3 has 14 residues. CDR3 sequence (DNA): TGTGCCAGCAGCCTAGGACAGGGGGACACTGAAGCTTTCTTT. It specifies CASSLGQGDTEAFF.

V usage is TRBV29-1 and J usage is TRBJ2-3; the match to TRBD2 covers 7 bases. CDR1 SQVTM and CDR2 ANQGSEA come from the germline V gene. This CDR3 is built from 13 residues. V dropped 4 bases and J dropped 4; count of bases not matched to a gene: 5. CDR3 DNA sequence: TGCAGCGTTGGTGGGGGGAGGGCAGATACGCAGTATTTT. Its protein is CSVGGGRADTQYF.

The rearrangement uses TRBV6-1 and TRBJ2-3; D remains ambiguous. Germline CDR1 reads MNHNS; CDR2 reads SASEGT. CDR3 length: 13 residues. Trimming pared 3 bases from V and 6 bases from J, leaving 10 bases between. The CDR3 region is CASSERPNDTQYF. CDR3 bases: TGTGCCAGCAGTGAGCGCCCTAATGATACGCAGTATTTT.

The rearrangement joins TRBV30 to TRBJ1-2; possible D gene TRBD1, 5 bases. CDR1 is GTSNPN and CDR2 is SVGIG in the germline V gene (reference sequence). Trimming cost V 3 bases and J 4 bases, with 12 bases left between them. The CDR3 consists of 13 residues. CDR3 in DNA: TGTGCCTGGAGGAGTCGGGGGTCCTATGGCTACACCTTC. It translates to CAWRSRGSYGYTF.

The gene calls are TRBV12-5 and TRBJ2-7; D may correspond to TRBD1 or TRBD2 (5 bases each). V was pared by 4 bases and J by 0 bases, with 19 bases between. The germline CDR1 and CDR2 sequences are LGHNT and FRNRAP. The CDR3 is made up of 17 amino acids. Here the CDR3 DNA reads TGTGCTAGTGGTTCCGCCTCCGGGGCCTTCCCCTCCTACGAGCAGTACTTC. It translates to CASGSASGAFPSYEQYF. Variable domain in full (rest from reference TRBV12-5 and TRBJ2-7): DARVTQTPRHKVTEMGQEVTMRCQPILGHNTVFWYRQTMMQGLELLAYFRNRAPLDDSGMPKDRFSAEMPDATLATLKIQPSEPRDSAVYFCASGSASGAFPSYEQYFGPGTRLTVT.

V is TRBV30 and J is TRBJ1-6; tentatively, D is TRBD1 (6 bases). The CDR3 extends over 17 amino acids. V was cut by 1 base and J by 6 bases, with 19 bases left in between. Germline-derived CDR1 and CDR2 are GTSNPN and SVGIG (reference sequence). The CDR3 region is CAWSADRTSLSNSPLHF. CDR3 nucleotides: TGTGCCTGGAGTGCCGACAGGACGTCTTTGAGTAATTCACCCCTCCACTTT.

A remark on this clone: Other DNA sequences within the sample encode an identical CDR3. This sequence joins TRBV28 and TRBJ2-3, with a weak D call TRBD2 (6 bases). Trimming took 3 bases from V and 1 from J, leaving 11 bases between them. The CDR3 has 15 amino acids. Germline V gives CDR1 MDHEN, CDR2 SYDVKM. CDR3 loop: CASSFSGGGTDTQYF. The CDR3 nucleotides are TGTGCCAGCAGTTTTTCTGGCGGGGGCACAGATACGCAGTATTTT.

A remark on this clone: Compared with germline, one end of the junction differs, possibly owing to a read error. The rearrangement uses TRBV10-3 and TRBJ1-4; maybe TRBD1 (5 bases). Germline CDR1 ENHRY, CDR2 SYGVKD. The CDR3 length is 14 residues. The CDR3 nucleotides read TGTGCCACCAGTCCGGGGGTCTTAAATGAAAAACTGTTTTTT. Translated: CATSPGVLNEKLFF.

This chain uses TRBV5-1 with TRBJ1-1; TRBD1 agrees at 7 bases. Germline CDR1 reads SGHRS; CDR2 reads YFSETQ. This CDR3 is 15 amino acids long. V lost 4 bases to trimming and J lost 8 bases; unmatched junction nucleotides: 14. The CDR3, as DNA: TGCGCCAGCAGCATACCAGGGGGGCCCACTGACGAAGCTTTCTTT. Amino acids: CASSIPGGPTDEAFF.

This chain links TRBV19 with TRBJ1-2; D is unclear. The CDR3 is 13 amino acids. Per germline, CDR1 LNHDA and CDR2 SQIVND (reference sequence). V was clipped by 6 bases and J by 1 base, with 9 bases between them. CDR3 in amino acids: CASRGNYNYGYTF. In DNA, the CDR3 is TGTGCCAGTAGGGGGAATTATAACTATGGCTACACCTTC.

The chain links TRBV7-2 to TRBJ1-4, with a possible D match to TRBD1 (5 bases). Germline CDR1 reads SGHTA; CDR2 reads FQGNSA. The CDR3 contains 15 residues. Trimming took off 6 bases at V and 3 bases at J, with 14 bases between the two ends. CDR3 sequence reads: CASSLQQGPNEKLFF. CDR3 nucleotide sequence: TGTGCCAGCAGTTTACAGCAGGGCCCTAATGAAAAACTGTTTTTT.